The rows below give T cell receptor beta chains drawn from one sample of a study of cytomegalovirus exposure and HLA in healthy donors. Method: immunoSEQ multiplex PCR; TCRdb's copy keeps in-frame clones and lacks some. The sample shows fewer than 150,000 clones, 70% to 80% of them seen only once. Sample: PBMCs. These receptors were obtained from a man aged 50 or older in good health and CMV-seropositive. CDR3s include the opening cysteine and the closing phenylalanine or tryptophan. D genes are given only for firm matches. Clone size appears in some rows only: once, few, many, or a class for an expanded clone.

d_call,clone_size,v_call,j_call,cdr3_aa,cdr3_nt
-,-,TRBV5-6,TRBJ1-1,CASSGGWGRMNTEAFF,TGTGCCAGCAGCGGGGGTTGGGGGAGGATGAACACTGAAGCTTTCTTT
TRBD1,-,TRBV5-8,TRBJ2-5,CASSLVGGQQETQYF,TGTGCCAGCAGCTTAGTAGGGGGACAGCAAGAGACCCAGTACTTC
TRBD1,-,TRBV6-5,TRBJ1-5,CASRGTGAQPQHF,TGTGCCAGCAGGGGGACAGGGGCCCAGCCCCAGCATTTT
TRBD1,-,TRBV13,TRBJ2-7,CASSSQGDGPYEQYF,TGTGCCAGCAGCTCCCAGGGGGATGGCCCCTACGAGCAGTACTTC
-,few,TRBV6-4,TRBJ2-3,CASATGETDTQYF,TGTGCCAGCGCGACGGGGGAAACAGATACGCAGTATTTT
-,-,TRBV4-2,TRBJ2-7,CASSQGVGGSYEQYF,TGTGCCAGCAGCCAGGGAGTAGGGGGCTCCTACGAGCAGTACTTC
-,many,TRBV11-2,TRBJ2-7,CASSPPTGSYEQYF,TGTGCCAGCAGCCCCCCGACAGGTTCCTACGAGCAGTACTTC
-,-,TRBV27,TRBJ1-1,CASTLRPTPTMNTEAFF,TGTGCCAGCACTTTGAGACCAACTCCTACTATGAACACTGAAGCTTTCTTT
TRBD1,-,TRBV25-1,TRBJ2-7,CASSDPGQGPYEQYF,TGTGCCAGCAGTGATCCGGGACAGGGCCCCTACGAGCAGTACTTC
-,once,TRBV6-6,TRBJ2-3,CASRHRSSVPDTQYF,TGTGCCAGCAGACACAGGAGTTCTGTCCCAGATACGCAGTATTTT
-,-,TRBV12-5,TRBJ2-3,CASGRGAISGDTQYF,TGTGCTAGTGGTCGGGGAGCGATAAGCGGAGATACGCAGTATTTT
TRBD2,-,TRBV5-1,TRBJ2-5,CASSLAGTGGETQYF,TGCGCCAGCAGCTTGGCCGGGACGGGAGGGGAGACCCAGTACTTC
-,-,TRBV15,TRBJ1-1,CATDKGQGNTEAFF,TGTGCCACCGACAAGGGGCAGGGGAACACTGAAGCTTTCTTT
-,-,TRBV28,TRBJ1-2,CASSLPSNYGYTF,TGTGCCAGCAGTCTCCCCTCTAACTATGGCTACACCTTC
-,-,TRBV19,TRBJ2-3,CASRIGGGDTQYF,TGTGCCAGTAGAATAGGGGGGGGAGATACGCAGTATTTT
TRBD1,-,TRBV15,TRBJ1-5,CATSRTGTGNQPQHF,TGTGCCACCAGCAGAACCGGGACAGGCAATCAGCCCCAGCATTTT
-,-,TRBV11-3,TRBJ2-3,CASSRGSTDTDTQYF,TGTGCCAGCAGCAGGGGGTCTACCGATACAGATACGCAGTATTTT
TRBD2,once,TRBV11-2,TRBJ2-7,CASSPLPGGEQYF,TGTGCCAGCAGCCCCTTACCGGGGGGCGAGCAGTACTTC
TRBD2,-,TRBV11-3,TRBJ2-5,CASSFSGGGETQYF,TGTGCCAGCAGCTTTAGCGGGGGCGGGGAGACCCAGTACTTC
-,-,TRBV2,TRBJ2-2,CASSRGFTGELFF,TGTGCCAGCAGTAGGGGGTTCACCGGGGAGCTGTTTTTT
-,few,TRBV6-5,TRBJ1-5,CASSYSRDQPQHF,TGTGCCAGCAGTTATTCCAGGGATCAGCCCCAGCATTTT
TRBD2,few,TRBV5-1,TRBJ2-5,CASRQLAGNQETQYF,TGCGCCAGCAGGCAACTAGCGGGGAACCAAGAGACCCAGTACTTC
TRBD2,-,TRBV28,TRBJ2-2,CASSLLAGAAGELFF,TGTGCCAGCAGTCTTCTAGCGGGAGCCGCCGGGGAGCTGTTTTTT
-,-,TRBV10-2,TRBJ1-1,CASRLLRGVGNTEAFF,TGCGCCAGCAGGCTTCTCAGGGGTGTGGGGAACACTGAAGCTTTCTTT
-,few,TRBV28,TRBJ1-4,CASGPANGGNEKLFF,TGTGCCAGCGGTCCTGCGAATGGAGGGAATGAAAAACTGTTTTTT
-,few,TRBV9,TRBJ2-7,CASSARFGATSYEQYF,TGTGCCAGCAGCGCCCGTTTTGGGGCCACCTCCTACGAGCAGTACTTC
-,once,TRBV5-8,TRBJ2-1,CASSLATKAGSYNEQFF,TGTGCCAGCAGCTTGGCCACAAAAGCGGGCTCCTACAATGAGCAGTTCTTC
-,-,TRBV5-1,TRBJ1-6,CASSLVRSGESYNSPLHF,TGCGCCAGCAGCTTGGTTCGGTCCGGAGAGTCCTATAATTCACCCCTCCACTTT
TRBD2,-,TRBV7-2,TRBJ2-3,CASSFGLAGASTDTQYF,TGTGCCAGCAGCTTTGGGCTAGCGGGGGCTAGCACAGATACGCAGTATTTT
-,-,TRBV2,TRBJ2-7,CASSEGVRDEQYF,TGTGCCAGCAGTGAAGGGGTCAGGGACGAGCAGTACTTC
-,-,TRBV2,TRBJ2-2,CASSGVLDTLTGELFF,TGTGCCAGCAGTGGGGTCTTGGACACCCTCACCGGGGAGCTGTTTTTT
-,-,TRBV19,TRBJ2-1,CASSEYPVSYNEQFF,TGTGCCAGTAGTGAGTACCCCGTCTCCTACAATGAGCAGTTCTTC
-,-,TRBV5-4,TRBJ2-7,CASSLALAGQVHEQYF,TGTGCCAGCAGCTTGGCCCTAGCGGGACAGGTCCACGAGCAGTACTTC
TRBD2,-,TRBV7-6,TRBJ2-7,CASSREGPTYEQYF,TGTGCCAGCAGCCGGGAGGGCCCCACCTACGAGCAGTACTTC
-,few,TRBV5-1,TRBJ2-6,CASSWAGLMGANVLTF,TGCGCCAGCAGCTGGGCAGGGTTAATGGGGGCCAACGTCCTGACTTTC
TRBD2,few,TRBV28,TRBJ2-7,CASSMRLGGRHYEQYF,TGTGCCAGCAGTATGCGGCTTGGCGGGAGGCACTACGAGCAGTACTTC
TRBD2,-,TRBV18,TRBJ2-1,CASSPLAGEYNEQFF,TGTGCCAGCTCACCATTGGCGGGGGAGTACAATGAGCAGTTCTTC
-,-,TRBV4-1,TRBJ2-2,CASSQGSGELFF,TGCGCCAGCAGCCAGGGCAGCGGGGAGCTGTTTTTT
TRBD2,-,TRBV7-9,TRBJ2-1,CASSTREGRVNEQFF,TGTGCCAGCAGCACGAGGGAGGGCCGGGTCAATGAGCAGTTCTTC
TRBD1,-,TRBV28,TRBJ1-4,CASSTGTGGEKLFF,TGTGCCAGCAGCACCGGGACAGGGGGTGAAAAACTGTTTTTT
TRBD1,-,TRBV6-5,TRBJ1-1,CASRYRGLEVWAEAFF,TGTGCCAGCAGATACAGGGGGCTTGAGGTTTGGGCTGAAGCTTTCTTT
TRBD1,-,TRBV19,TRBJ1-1,CASSPGQGKAFF,TGTGCCAGTAGTCCAGGACAGGGAAAAGCTTTCTTT
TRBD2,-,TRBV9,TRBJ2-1,CASSGTSGRAGRAQGEQFF,TGTGCCAGCAGCGGGACTAGCGGGAGGGCCGGCCGGGCCCAGGGGGAGCAGTTCTTC
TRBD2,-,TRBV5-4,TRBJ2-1,CASSLAVGGDGEQFF,TGTGCCAGCAGCTTGGCAGTGGGGGGGGACGGGGAGCAGTTCTTC
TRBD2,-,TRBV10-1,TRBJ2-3,CASSESTSGGALDTQYF,TGCGCCAGCAGTGAGTCGACTAGCGGGGGGGCCCTAGATACGCAGTATTTT
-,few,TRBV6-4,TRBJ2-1,CASSTGSDYNEQFF,TGTGCCAGCAGTACTGGTAGCGACTACAATGAGCAGTTCTTC